Listed below are T cell receptor beta chains from one sample, sequenced in a study of Graves' ophthalmopathy and Graves' hyperthyroidism. TCRdb re-called the multiplex PCR reads with MiXCR, one entry per CDR3 protein. Of 1 million to 1.3 million distinct CDR3 sequences in the sample, less than 45% were seen once. The material sequenced was peripheral blood or thyroid tissue (not recorded which). The source of these receptors is an adult man with Graves' hyperthyroidism. Each CDR3 is given without its conserved first and last residue.

V gene: TRBV6-5
CDR3 protein: ASSYHTSGGPRSYEQY

V gene: TRBV12-3/TRBV12-4
CDR3 protein: ASSRTAVTSPLH

V gene: TRBV2
CDR3 protein: ASRRQGADNEH

V gene: TRBV7-8
CDR3 protein: ASSLADFWGPRQPQH

V gene: TRBV7-8
CDR3 protein: ASSLRGGQGLANTEAF

V gene: TRBV10-3
CDR3 protein: ASSYSIPGVGNQPQH

V gene: TRBV19
CDR3 protein: ASSRESQDTEAF

V gene: TRBV20-1
CDR3 protein: SARGAVSRDSQPQH

V gene: TRBV7-9
CDR3 protein: ASSLALRQGLYGYT

V gene: TRBV5-1
CDR3 protein: ASSLVPGLDEQF

V gene: TRBV12-3/TRBV12-4
CDR3 protein: ASSFFGGEQY

V gene: TRBV7-2
CDR3 protein: ASRTETGGYETQY

V gene: TRBV5-5
CDR3 protein: ASSPAGNWGGELF

V gene: TRBV25-1
CDR3 protein: ASEPGHGANQPQH

V gene: TRBV25-1
CDR3 protein: ASSARKPSAPRAETQY

V gene: TRBV12-3/TRBV12-4
CDR3 protein: ASIQAPGQPQH

V gene: TRBV29-1
CDR3 protein: SVEAPRGGKLF

V gene: TRBV5-5
CDR3 protein: ASSYGTLGTEAF

V gene: TRBV29-1
CDR3 protein: SVARVGNEQY

V gene: TRBV11-2
CDR3 protein: ASSHSGGALGTQY

V gene: TRBV24-1
CDR3 protein: ATSGVSGTGAYEQY

V gene: TRBV11-2
CDR3 protein: ASSLGLVVYEQY

V gene: TRBV7-2
CDR3 protein: ASSLVVAYEQY

V gene: TRBV28
CDR3 protein: ASSPTTSVSGANVLT

V gene: TRBV7-3
CDR3 protein: ASSSLGQGVPETQY

V gene: TRBV27
CDR3 protein: ASSFRDGWGYT

V gene: TRBV29-1
CDR3 protein: SVNRDRVTTQY

V gene: TRBV7-9
CDR3 protein: ASSSSGTPTYEQY

V gene: TRBV19
CDR3 protein: ASSIKTRTAPYGYT

V gene: TRBV12-3/TRBV12-4
CDR3 protein: ASSFEVSYEQY

V gene: TRBV7-9
CDR3 protein: ASSFSGTGAKLF

V gene: TRBV5-1
CDR3 protein: ASSYPGQSSGANVLT

V gene: TRBV6-2/TRBV6-3
CDR3 protein: ASRSRFGLKDEQY

V gene: TRBV11-2
CDR3 protein: ASSYFSGGAYEQY

V gene: TRBV7-9
CDR3 protein: ASSLAGNDLTQY

V gene: TRBV7-9
CDR3 protein: ASSQGQGINADNYGYT

V gene: TRBV12-3/TRBV12-4
CDR3 protein: ASSLKGGTQY

V gene: TRBV20-1
CDR3 protein: SARPSAETQY

V gene: TRBV7-8
CDR3 protein: ASSPGQQISGNTIY

V gene: TRBV10-3
CDR3 protein: ASSYSGAHNQGEYGYT

V gene: TRBV24-1
CDR3 protein: ATSDRTGGGNEQF

V gene: TRBV2
CDR3 protein: ASTPEGASYEQY

V gene: TRBV29-1
CDR3 protein: SVDGGGGNQPQH

V gene: TRBV9
CDR3 protein: ASSSHSDRGGEKLF

V gene: TRBV7-3
CDR3 protein: ASLAGGRNEQF